The present T cell receptor beta chain was sequenced within a study of T cells expressing NK-cell markers (dated by TCRdb to 2018 to 2020). In the study overall: TCR beta-chain repertoires were profiled in sorted CD3+CD56+NKG2C+, CD3+CD56+NKG2C- and CD3+CD56-NKG2C+ T-cell subsets from about 8 donors. The study sequenced eight donors, all healthy volunteers chosen at random: three men and five women. Among the eight sequenced donors, only one was HCMV-seronegative, while the other seven were HCMV-seropositive. Illumina HiSeq 2000/2500, MiSeq or NextSeq was used to sequence libraries as 2 x 150 bp reads. The study at large found these results: Those dominant clonotypes were again the most abundant among CD3+CD56-NKG2C+ cells in four donors, at about 25-60.1%. Whether the expanded NKG2C-expressing T cell clones were specific for HCMV antigens was left unclear. In several donors, the dominant CD3+CD56+NKG2C+ clonotypes were among the top 10 CD8+ clonotypes and accounted for roughly 1.0-7.5% of CD8+ T cells.

HCMV-specific IgG was detected in serum with a commercial ELISA kit to determine HCMV serostatus. Ficoll density gradient centrifugation was used to isolate peripheral blood mononuclear cells from blood. Turning to this clonotype: Its antigen target is currently unknown.

The CDR3 spans 13 residues, from the cysteine through the phenylalanine. DNA is not on record. Sequencer: Illumina HiSeq 2000. TCR beta cDNA libraries were made by 5'RACE template switching that added a universal primer site and unique molecular identifiers. Priming for cDNA synthesis came from the TCR beta constant segment, and two successive PCR amplification steps followed. In the authors' own workflow: MIGEC was used to demultiplex reads and group reads by UMI, and MiTCR was used to assemble and quantify clonotypes. To exclude erroneous sequences, only TCR cDNA sequences supported by at least two reads were retained. The tcR package was used for downstream repertoire analysis, and clonotypes were matched across fractions by CDR3 nucleotide sequence plus V segment. VDJmatch was used to annotate antigen specificity against VDJdb, with one amino acid substitution in CDR3 allowed. Following reprocessing of the reads by TCRdb, the data hold one row per CDR3 protein sequence and no DNA is available. Clone size and V and J calls follow TCRdb, not the original study. This sample's clone table shows approximately 420,000 distinct CDR3 sequences. Over 8.5% of the sample goes to the ten largest clones.

The sequenced material came from blood T cells: a sorted CD56 or NKG2C T cell subset, CD4+ or CD8+ T cells, or bulk PBMC T cells (not recorded which). In this chain, TRBV12-3 or TRBV12-4 is recombined with TRBJ2-5; TCRdb returns TRBD1, unconfirmable since there is no DNA. The origin of this receptor is a woman aged 45-60 years in good health. Donor details come from another sample of the same person, matched by shared clones. The CDR3 reads as follows: CASSFGGVETQYF.